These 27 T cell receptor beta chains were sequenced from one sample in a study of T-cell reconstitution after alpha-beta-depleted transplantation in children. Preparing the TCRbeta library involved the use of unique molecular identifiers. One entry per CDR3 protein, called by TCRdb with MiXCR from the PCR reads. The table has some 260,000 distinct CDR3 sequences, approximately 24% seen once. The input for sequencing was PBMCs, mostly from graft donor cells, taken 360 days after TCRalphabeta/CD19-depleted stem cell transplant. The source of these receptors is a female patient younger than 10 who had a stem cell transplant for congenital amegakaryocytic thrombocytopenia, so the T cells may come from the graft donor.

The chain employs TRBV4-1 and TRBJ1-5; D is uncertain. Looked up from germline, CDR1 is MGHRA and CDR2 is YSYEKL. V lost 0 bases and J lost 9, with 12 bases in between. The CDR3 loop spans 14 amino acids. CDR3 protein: CASSQDRSRRPQHF. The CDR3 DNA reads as TGCGCCAGCAGCCAAGATCGTTCACGGCGGCCCCAGCATTTT.

The CDR3 nucleotides read TGTGCCAGCAGCGGAGGACTAGCGGGATACTACGAGCAGTACTTC. Its protein product is CASSGGLAGYYEQYF. V and J are TRBV9 and TRBJ2-7, with TRBD2 identical over 12 bases. Germline V gene lookup returns CDR1 SGDLS and CDR2 YYNGEE. The CDR3 covers 15 residues. With V trimmed by 3 bases and J by 3 bases, 4 bases remained unmatched.

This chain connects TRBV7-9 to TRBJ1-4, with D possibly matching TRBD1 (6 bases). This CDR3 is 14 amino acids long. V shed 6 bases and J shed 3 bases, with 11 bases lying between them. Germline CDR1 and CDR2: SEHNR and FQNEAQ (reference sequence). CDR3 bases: TGTGCCAGCAGAAGAGGGGGACCTAATGAAAAACTGTTTTTT. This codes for CASRRGGPNEKLFF.

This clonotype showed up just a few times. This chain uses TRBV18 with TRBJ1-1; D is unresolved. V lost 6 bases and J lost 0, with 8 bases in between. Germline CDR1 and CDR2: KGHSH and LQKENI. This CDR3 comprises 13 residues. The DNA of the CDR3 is TGTGCCAGCTCCTGGACGGTGAACACTGAAGCTTTCTTT. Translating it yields CASSWTVNTEAFF.

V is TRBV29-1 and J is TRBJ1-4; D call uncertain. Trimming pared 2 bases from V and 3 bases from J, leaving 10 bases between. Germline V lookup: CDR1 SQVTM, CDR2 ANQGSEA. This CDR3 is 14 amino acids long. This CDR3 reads CSVEQASPNEKLFF. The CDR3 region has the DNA TGCAGCGTTGAACAGGCCAGCCCTAATGAAAAACTGTTTTTT.

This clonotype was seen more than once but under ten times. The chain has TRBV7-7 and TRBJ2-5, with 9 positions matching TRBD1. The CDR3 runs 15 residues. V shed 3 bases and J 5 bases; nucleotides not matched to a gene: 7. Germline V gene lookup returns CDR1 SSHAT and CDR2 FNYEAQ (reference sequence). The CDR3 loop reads CASSFGQGRIETQYF. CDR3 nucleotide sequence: TGTGCCAGCAGCTTTGGACAGGGGAGGATCGAGACCCAGTACTTC.

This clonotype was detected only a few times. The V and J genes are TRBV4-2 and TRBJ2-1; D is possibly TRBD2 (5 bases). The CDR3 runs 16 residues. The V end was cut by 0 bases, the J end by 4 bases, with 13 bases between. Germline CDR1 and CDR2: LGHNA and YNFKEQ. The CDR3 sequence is CASSQDRRSGYNEQFF. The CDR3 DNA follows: TGTGCCAGCAGCCAAGATCGTCGGAGCGGATACAATGAGCAGTTCTTC.

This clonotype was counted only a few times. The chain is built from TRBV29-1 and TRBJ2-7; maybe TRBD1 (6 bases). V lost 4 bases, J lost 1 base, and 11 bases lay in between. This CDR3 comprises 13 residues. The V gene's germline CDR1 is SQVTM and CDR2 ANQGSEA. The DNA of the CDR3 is TGCAGCGTTGCTACAGGGAGATCCTACGAGCAGTACTTC. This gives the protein CSVATGRSYEQYF.

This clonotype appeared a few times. The CDR3 reads CASELTTDFTGELFF. In DNA form, the CDR3 reads TGTGCCAGCGAGTTGACAACGGACTTTACCGGGGAGCTGTTTTTT. This sequence joins TRBV7-9 and TRBJ2-2; D possibly corresponds to TRBD2 (5 bases). The CDR3 extends over 15 amino acids. Deletions cut 8 bases from V and 5 bases from J, with 18 bases between. Per germline, CDR1 SEHNR and CDR2 FQNEAQ (reference sequence).

In DNA form, the CDR3 reads TGTGCATGGGACCTCCAAGAGACCCAGTACTTC. This sequence encodes CAWDLQETQYF. This chain connects TRBV30 to TRBJ2-5; D tentatively fits TRBD1 or TRBD2 (5 bases each). This CDR3 has 11 residues. CDR1 is GTSNPN and CDR2 is SVGIG in the germline V gene (reference sequence). Full variable domain (missing parts from reference TRBV30 and TRBJ2-5): SQTIHQWPATLVQPVGSPLSLECTVEGTSNPNLYWYRQAAGRGLQLLFYSVGIGQISSEVPQNLSASRPQDRQFILSSKKLLLSDSGFYLCAWDLQETQYFGPGTRLLVL.

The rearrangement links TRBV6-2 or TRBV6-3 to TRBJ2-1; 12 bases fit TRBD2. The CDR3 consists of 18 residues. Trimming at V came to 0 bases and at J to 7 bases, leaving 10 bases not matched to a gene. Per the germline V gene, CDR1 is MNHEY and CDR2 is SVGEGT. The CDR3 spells CASSYSSGLAGTLNEQFF. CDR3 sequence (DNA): TGTGCCAGCAGTTACTCAAGCGGACTAGCGGGAACTTTGAATGAGCAGTTCTTC.

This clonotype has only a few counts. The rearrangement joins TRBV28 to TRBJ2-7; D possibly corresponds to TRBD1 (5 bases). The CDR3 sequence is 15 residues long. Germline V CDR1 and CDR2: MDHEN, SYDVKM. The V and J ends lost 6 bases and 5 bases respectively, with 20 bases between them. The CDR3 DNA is TGTGCCAGCAGACCCAGGGTAGGGGTTCGAAACGAGCAGTACTTC. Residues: CASRPRVGVRNEQYF. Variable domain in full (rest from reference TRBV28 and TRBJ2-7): DVKVTQSSRYLVKRTGEKVFLECVQDMDHENMFWYRQDPGLGLRLIYFSYDVKMKEKGDIPEGYSVSREKKERFSLILESASTNQTSMYLCASRPRVGVRNEQYFGPGTRLTVT.

In DNA, the CDR3 is TGTGCCAGCAGCTTGACAAGGGACATTCAGTACTTC. It yields the protein CASSLTRDIQYF. The genes are TRBV5-6 and TRBJ2-4; unclear D gene. CDR1 is SGHDT and CDR2 is YYEEEE in the germline V gene. The V and J ends lost 1 base and 8 bases respectively, with 7 bases between them. This CDR3 spans 12 amino acids.

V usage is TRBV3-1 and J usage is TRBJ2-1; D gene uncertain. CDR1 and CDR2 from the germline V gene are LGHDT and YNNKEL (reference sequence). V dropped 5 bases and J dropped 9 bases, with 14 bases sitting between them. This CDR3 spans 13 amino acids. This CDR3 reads CASSTPLLVEQFF. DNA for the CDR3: TGTGCCAGCAGCACACCCCTACTCGTTGAGCAGTTCTTC.

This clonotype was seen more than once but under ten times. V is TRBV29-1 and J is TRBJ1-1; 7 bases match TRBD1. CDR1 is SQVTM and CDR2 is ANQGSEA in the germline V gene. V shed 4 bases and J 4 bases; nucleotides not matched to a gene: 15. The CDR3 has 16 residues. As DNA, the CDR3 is TGCAGCGTTGCACAGGGGAGTTTTAATGAGGGCACTGAAGCTTTCTTT. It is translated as CSVAQGSFNEGTEAFF.

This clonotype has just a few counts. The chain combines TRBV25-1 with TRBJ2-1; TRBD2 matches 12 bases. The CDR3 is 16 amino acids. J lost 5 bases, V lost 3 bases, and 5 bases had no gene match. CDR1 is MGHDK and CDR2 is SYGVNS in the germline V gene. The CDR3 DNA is TGTGCCAGCAGTGAGATGCTAGCGGGAGGGAACAATGAGCAGTTCTTC. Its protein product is CASSEMLAGGNNEQFF.

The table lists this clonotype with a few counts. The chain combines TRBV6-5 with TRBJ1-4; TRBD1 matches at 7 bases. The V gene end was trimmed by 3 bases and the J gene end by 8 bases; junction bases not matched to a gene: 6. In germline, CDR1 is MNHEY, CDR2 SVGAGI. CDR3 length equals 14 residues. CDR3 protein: CASSYHRQGEKLFF. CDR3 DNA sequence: TGTGCCAGCAGTTATCACCGACAGGGAGAAAAACTGTTTTTT.

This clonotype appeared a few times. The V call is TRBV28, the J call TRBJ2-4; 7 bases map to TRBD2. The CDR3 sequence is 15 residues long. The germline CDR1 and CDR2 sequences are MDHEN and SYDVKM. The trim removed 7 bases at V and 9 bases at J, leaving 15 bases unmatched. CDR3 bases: TGTGCCAGCAATAAGGGAGGGGTTGGTTTTGGCATTCAGTACTTC. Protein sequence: CASNKGGVGFGIQYF.

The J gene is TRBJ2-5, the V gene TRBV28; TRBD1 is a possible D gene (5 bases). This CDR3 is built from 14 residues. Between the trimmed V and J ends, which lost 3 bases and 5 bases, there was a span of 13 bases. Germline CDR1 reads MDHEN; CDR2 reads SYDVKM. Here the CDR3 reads CASSFQGTWETQYF. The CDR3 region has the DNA TGTGCCAGCAGTTTTCAGGGAACGTGGGAGACCCAGTACTTC.

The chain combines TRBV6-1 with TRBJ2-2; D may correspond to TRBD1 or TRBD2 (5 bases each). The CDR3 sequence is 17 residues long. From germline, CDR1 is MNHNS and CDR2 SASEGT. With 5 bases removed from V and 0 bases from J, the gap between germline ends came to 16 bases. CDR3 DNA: TGTGCCAGCAGTCCCTGGGGGAAGACATCGAACACCGGGGAGCTGTTTTTT. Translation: CASSPWGKTSNTGELFF.

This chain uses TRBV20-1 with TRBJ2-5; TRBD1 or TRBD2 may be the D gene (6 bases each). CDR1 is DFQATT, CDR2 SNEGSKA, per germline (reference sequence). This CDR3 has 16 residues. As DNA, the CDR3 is TGCAGCTTTTGGGGCGGGGAAACGGGACAATGGGAGACCCAGTACTTC. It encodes CSFWGGETGQWETQYF.

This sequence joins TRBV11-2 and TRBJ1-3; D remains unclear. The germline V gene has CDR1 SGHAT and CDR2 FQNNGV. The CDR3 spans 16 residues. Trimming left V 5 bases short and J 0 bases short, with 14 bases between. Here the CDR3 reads CASSPPGRASGNTIYF. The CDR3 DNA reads TGTGCCAGCAGCCCTCCTGGGAGGGCCTCTGGAAACACCATATATTTT.

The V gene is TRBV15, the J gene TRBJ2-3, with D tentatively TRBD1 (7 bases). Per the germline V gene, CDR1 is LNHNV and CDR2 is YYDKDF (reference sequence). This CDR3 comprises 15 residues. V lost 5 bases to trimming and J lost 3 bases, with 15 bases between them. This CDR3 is CATSRPQGRTDTQYF. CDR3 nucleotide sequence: TGTGCCACCAGCCGGCCACAGGGGAGGACAGATACGCAGTATTTT.

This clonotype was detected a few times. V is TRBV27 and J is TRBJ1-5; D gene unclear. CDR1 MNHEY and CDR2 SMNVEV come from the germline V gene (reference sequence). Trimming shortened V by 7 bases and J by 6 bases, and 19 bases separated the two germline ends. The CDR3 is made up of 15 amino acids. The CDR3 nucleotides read TGTGCCAGCAAAATTTCCATTCGGGGAACTCAGCCCCAGCATTTT. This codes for CASKISIRGTQPQHF.

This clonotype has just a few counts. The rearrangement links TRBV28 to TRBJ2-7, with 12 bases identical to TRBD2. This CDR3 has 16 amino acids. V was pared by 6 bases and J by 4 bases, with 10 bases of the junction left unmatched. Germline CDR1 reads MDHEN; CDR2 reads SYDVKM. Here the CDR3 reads CASRTLAGGSWYEQYF. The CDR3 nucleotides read TGTGCCAGCAGGACTCTAGCGGGGGGGTCGTGGTACGAGCAGTACTTC.

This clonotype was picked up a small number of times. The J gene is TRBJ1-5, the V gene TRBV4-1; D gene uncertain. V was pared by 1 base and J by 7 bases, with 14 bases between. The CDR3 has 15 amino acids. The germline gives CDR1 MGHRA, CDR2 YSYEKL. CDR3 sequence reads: CASSQVASVYQPQHF. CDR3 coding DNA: TGCGCCAGCAGCCAAGTAGCGAGCGTGTACCAGCCCCAGCATTTT.

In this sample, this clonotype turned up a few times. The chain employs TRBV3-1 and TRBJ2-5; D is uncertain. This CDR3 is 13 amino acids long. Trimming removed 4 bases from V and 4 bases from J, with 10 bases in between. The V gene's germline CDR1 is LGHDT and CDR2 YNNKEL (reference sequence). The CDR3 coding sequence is TGTGCCAGCAGCCCGAAGTTGTTAGAGACCCAGTACTTC. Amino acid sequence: CASSPKLLETQYF.